The clone carrying this T cell receptor (beta chain) occurred many times. What it binds is not known. RNA transcripts yielded amplified TCR beta CDR3 regions. First-round RT-PCR of the TCR CDR3 relied on the HTBI primer set. TCRdb re-analysed the multiplex PCR reads in MiXCR, keeping a single row per CDR3 protein. In the table there are approximately 220,000 distinct CDR3 sequences, approximately 20% of which are singletons. These data are taken from a study of T cells in Graves' hyperthyroidism and ophthalmopathy. Findings and limits, study-wide: Prediction of ophthalmopathy progression came a median roughly 6.4 months pre-onset.

CDR3 length equals 15 residues. V was pared by 2 bases and J by 0 bases, with 8 bases between. Germline CDR1 reads KGHSH; CDR2 reads LQKENI. Stable hyperthyroidism: no ophthalmopathy progression over 18 months of follow-up. Reasons for excluding patients were uncontrolled infection, other autoimmune disease, pregnancy or lactation. Diagnoses were made from clinical symptoms, serum measures (thyroxine and TRAb), thyroid ultrasound and orbital computed tomography. The V and J genes are TRBV18 and TRBJ2-1, with D unresolved. The TCR sequence derives from a man in his forties or fifties with Graves' hyperthyroidism. Sequencing used blood. CDR3 in DNA: TGTGCCAGCTCACCAAACGAAGGCTCCTACAATGAGCAGTTCTTC. Amino acids: CASSPNEGSYNEQFF.